A selection of T cell receptor beta chains follows, all from one sample in a study of blood T cell repertoires in COVID-19. The repertoire was sequenced with immunoSEQ multiplex PCR; TCRdb's copy has only in-frame clones and lacks some. The sample carries roughly 290,000 clones, 87% recorded once. The sample consisted of peripheral blood. These receptors came from a woman between 50 and 59 years old who had recovered from COVID-19. Both conserved end residues are part of each CDR3. A D gene is named only where the DNA matches it firmly. Size tells how often a clone was seen (once, few, many) or the class of an expanded clone, and some rows leave it out.

d_gene: TRBD1; abundance: NA; j_gene: TRBJ1-5; v_gene: TRBV5-5; CDR3aa: CASSLDPGGTYQPQHF; CDR3nt: TGTGCCAGCAGCTTGGACCCAGGGGGTACTTATCAGCCCCAGCATTTT
d_gene: NA; abundance: NA; j_gene: TRBJ1-5; v_gene: TRBV4-1; CDR3aa: CASSQANMLGGRNQPQHF; CDR3nt: TGCGCCAGCAGCCAAGCAAACATGCTGGGGGGGAGAAATCAGCCCCAGCATTTT
d_gene: TRBD1; abundance: NA; j_gene: TRBJ1-5; v_gene: TRBV19; CDR3aa: CASSIDDRVGNQPQHF; CDR3nt: TGTGCCAGTAGTATAGATGACAGGGTGGGCAATCAGCCCCAGCATTTT
d_gene: NA; abundance: NA; j_gene: TRBJ2-1; v_gene: TRBV28; CDR3aa: CASSFLASNEQFF; CDR3nt: TGTGCCAGCAGTTTCCTAGCGTCCAATGAGCAGTTCTTC
d_gene: TRBD2; abundance: NA; j_gene: TRBJ2-5; v_gene: TRBV10-2; CDR3aa: CATRPSAGGETQYF; CDR3nt: TGCGCCACCCGACCAAGCGCGGGAGGAGAGACCCAGTACTTC
d_gene: TRBD2; abundance: NA; j_gene: TRBJ2-3; v_gene: TRBV4-1; CDR3aa: CASSQVRGTRSDTQYF; CDR3nt: TGCGCCAGCAGCCAAGTTAGGGGGACTAGATCGGATACGCAGTATTTT
d_gene: TRBD2; abundance: NA; j_gene: TRBJ2-3; v_gene: TRBV30; CDR3aa: CAWRKLAGGTDTQYF; CDR3nt: TGTGCCTGGAGGAAACTAGCGGGGGGCACAGATACGCAGTATTTT
d_gene: NA; abundance: NA; j_gene: TRBJ1-5; v_gene: TRBV4-1; CDR3aa: CASSQEVGADRSQPQHF; CDR3nt: TGCGCCAGCAGCCAAGAAGTAGGGGCGGACAGAAGTCAGCCCCAGCATTTT
d_gene: TRBD1; abundance: NA; j_gene: TRBJ2-3; v_gene: TRBV5-4; CDR3aa: CASSSGGTGGGDTQYF; CDR3nt: TGTGCCAGCAGCTCGGGGGGTACAGGGGGCGGAGATACGCAGTATTTT
d_gene: NA; abundance: NA; j_gene: TRBJ2-7; v_gene: TRBV30; CDR3aa: CAWSVLGLTRSYEQYF; CDR3nt: TGTGCCTGGAGTGTACTTGGGCTAACCCGCTCCTACGAGCAGTACTTC
d_gene: TRBD2; abundance: NA; j_gene: TRBJ2-5; v_gene: TRBV6-5; CDR3aa: CASTISGRAGETQYF; CDR3nt: TGTGCCAGCACTATTAGCGGGAGGGCCGGAGAGACCCAGTACTTC
d_gene: NA; abundance: NA; j_gene: TRBJ1-5; v_gene: TRBV7-9; CDR3aa: CASSQGGNQPQHF; CDR3nt: TGTGCCAGCAGTCAGGGAGGTAATCAGCCCCAGCATTTT
d_gene: NA; abundance: NA; j_gene: TRBJ2-3; v_gene: TRBV19; CDR3aa: CASSRGRDTQYF; CDR3nt: TGTGCCAGTAGCAGGGGAAGAGATACGCAGTATTTT
d_gene: NA; abundance: NA; j_gene: TRBJ1-4; v_gene: TRBV19; CDR3aa: CATRGANEKLFF; CDR3nt: TGTGCCACCCGGGGTGCTAATGAAAAACTGTTTTTT
d_gene: TRBD1; abundance: NA; j_gene: TRBJ1-6; v_gene: TRBV19; CDR3aa: CASSVSGTGVGSPLHF; CDR3nt: TGTGCCAGTAGTGTCTCCGGGACAGGGGTTGGTTCACCCCTCCACTTT
d_gene: NA; abundance: NA; j_gene: TRBJ1-1; v_gene: TRBV10-1; CDR3aa: CASSDRRGLGAEAFF; CDR3nt: TGCGCCAGCAGTGATCGTCGAGGGTTGGGCGCTGAAGCTTTCTTT
d_gene: TRBD1; abundance: NA; j_gene: TRBJ1-2; v_gene: TRBV7-9; CDR3aa: CASSGGTGIYGYTF; CDR3nt: TGTGCCAGCAGCGGCGGGACAGGGATATATGGCTACACCTTC
d_gene: NA; abundance: NA; j_gene: TRBJ2-5; v_gene: TRBV5-1; CDR3aa: CASRGGSGTQYF; CDR3nt: TGCGCCAGCCGCGGCGGGTCAGGGACCCAGTACTTC
d_gene: TRBD1; abundance: few; j_gene: TRBJ2-4; v_gene: TRBV27; CDR3aa: CASSTTGGVKNIQYF; CDR3nt: TGTGCCAGCAGCACTACAGGGGGCGTCAAAAACATTCAGTACTTC
d_gene: NA; abundance: once; j_gene: TRBJ1-1; v_gene: TRBV5-1; CDR3aa: CASSRTGNTEAFF; CDR3nt: TGCGCCAGCAGTCGAACAGGGAACACTGAAGCTTTCTTT
d_gene: NA; abundance: NA; j_gene: TRBJ1-5; v_gene: TRBV5-1; CDR3aa: CASSPGADQPQHF; CDR3nt: TGCGCCAGCAGCCCAGGGGCAGACCAGCCCCAGCATTTT
d_gene: TRBD2; abundance: NA; j_gene: TRBJ2-3; v_gene: TRBV18; CDR3aa: CASLTGTSGRTDTQYF; CDR3nt: TGTGCCAGCTTAACAGGGACTAGCGGGAGGACAGATACGCAGTATTTT
d_gene: TRBD2; abundance: NA; j_gene: TRBJ2-5; v_gene: TRBV6-5; CDR3aa: CASSPGTSGQETQYF; CDR3nt: TGTGCCAGCAGTCCCGGGACTAGCGGCCAAGAGACCCAGTACTTC